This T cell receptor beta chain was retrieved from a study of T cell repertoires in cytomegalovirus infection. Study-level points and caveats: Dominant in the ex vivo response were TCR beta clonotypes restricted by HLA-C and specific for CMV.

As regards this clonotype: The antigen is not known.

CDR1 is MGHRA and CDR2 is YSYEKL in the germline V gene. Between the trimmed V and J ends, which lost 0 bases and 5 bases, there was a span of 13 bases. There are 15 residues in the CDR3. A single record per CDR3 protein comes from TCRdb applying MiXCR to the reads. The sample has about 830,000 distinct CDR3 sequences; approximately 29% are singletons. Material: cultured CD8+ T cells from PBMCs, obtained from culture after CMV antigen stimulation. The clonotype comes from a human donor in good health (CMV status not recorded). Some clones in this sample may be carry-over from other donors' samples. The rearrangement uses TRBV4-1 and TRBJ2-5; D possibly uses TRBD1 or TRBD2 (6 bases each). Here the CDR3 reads CASSQEQVGGETQYF. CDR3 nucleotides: TGCGCCAGCAGCCAAGAACAGGTGGGGGGCGAGACCCAGTACTTC.